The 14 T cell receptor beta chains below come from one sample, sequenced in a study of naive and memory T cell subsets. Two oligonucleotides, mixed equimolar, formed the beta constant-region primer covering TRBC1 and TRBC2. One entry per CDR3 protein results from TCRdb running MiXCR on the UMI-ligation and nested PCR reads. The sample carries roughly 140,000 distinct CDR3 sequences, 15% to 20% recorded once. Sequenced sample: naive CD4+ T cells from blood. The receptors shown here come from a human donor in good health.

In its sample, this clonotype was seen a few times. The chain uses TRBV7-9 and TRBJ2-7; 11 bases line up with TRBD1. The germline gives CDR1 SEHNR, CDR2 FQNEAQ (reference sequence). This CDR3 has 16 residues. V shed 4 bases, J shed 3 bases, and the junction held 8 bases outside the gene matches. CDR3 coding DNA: TGTGCCAGCAGCTCCCTCGGGGACAGGGGGTTCTACGAGCAGTACTTC. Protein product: CASSSLGDRGFYEQYF. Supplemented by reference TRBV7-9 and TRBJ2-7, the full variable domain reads DTGVSQNPRHKITKRGQNVTFRCDPISEHNRLYWYRQTLGQGPEFLTYFQNEAQLEKSRLLSDRFSAERPKGSFSTLEIQRTEQGDSAMYLCASSSLGDRGFYEQYFGPGTRLTVT.

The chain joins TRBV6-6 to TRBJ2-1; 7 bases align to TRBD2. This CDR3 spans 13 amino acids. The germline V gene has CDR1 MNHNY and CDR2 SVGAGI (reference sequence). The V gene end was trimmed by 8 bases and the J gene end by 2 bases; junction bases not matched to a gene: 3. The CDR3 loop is CASLLAPYNEQFF. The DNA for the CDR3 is TGTGCCAGCTTACTAGCGCCCTACAATGAGCAGTTCTTC.

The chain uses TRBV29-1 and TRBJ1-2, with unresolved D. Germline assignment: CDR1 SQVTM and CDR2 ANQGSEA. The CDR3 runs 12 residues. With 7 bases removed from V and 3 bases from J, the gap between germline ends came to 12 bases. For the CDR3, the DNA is TGCAGCGCCCTCCCGGACCACTATGGCTACACCTTC. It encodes CSALPDHYGYTF.

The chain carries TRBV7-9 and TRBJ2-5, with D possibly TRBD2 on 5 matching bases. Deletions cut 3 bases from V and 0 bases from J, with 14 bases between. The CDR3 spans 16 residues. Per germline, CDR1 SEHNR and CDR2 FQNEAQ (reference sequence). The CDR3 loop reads CASSFTGNSYQETQYF. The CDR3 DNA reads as TGTGCCAGCAGCTTTACGGGGAACTCATACCAAGAGACCCAGTACTTC.

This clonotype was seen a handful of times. Written as DNA, the CDR3 is TGTGCCAGCAGCTTAGGGGCTAGTCTCAACGGGCTTGGGGAGCTGTTTTTT. This translates into CASSLGASLNGLGELFF. The rearrangement joins TRBV11-1 to TRBJ2-2; D ambiguous. Germline V gene data show CDR1 as SGHAT and CDR2 as FQDESV (reference sequence). With 1 base removed from V and 8 bases from J, the gap between germline ends came to 20 bases. This CDR3 region has 17 residues.

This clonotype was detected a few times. The CDR3 loop reads CASSTPGLAGVGNTGELFF. CDR3 sequence (DNA): TGTGCCAGCAGTACCCCGGGACTAGCGGGAGTAGGGAACACCGGGGAGCTGTTTTTT. This sequence joins TRBV28 and TRBJ2-2, with 14 bases aligning to TRBD2. The V and J ends lost 5 bases and 1 base, in that order; junction bases with no gene match: 9. This CDR3 region has 19 residues. In germline, CDR1 is MDHEN, CDR2 SYDVKM.

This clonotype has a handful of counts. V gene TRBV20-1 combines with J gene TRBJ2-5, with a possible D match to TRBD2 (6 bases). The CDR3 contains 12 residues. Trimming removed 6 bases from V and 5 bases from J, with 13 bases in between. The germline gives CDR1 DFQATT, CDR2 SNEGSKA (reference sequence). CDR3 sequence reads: CSALTSSETQYF. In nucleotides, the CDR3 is TGCAGTGCCCTGACTAGTAGTGAGACCCAGTACTTC.

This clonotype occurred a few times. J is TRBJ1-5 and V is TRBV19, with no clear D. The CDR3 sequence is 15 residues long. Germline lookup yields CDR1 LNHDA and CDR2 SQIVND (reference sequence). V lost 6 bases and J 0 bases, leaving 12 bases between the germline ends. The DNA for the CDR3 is TGTGCCAGTAGACCCGGCGGCTATAGCAATCAGCCCCAGCATTTT. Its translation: CASRPGGYSNQPQHF.

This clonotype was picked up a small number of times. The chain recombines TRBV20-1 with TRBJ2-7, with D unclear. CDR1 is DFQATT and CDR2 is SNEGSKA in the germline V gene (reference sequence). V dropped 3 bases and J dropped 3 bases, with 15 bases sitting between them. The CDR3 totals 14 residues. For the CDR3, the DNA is TGCAGTGCTAGTAGTGCCTTAGAAGGCTACGAGCAGTACTTC. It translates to CSASSALEGYEQYF.

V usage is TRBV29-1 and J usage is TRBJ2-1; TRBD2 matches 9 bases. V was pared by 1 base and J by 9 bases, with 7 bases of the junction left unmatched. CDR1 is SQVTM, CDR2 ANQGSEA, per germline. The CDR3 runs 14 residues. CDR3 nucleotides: TGCAGCGTTGAAGCCCAACTAGCGGGCGTTGAGCAGTTCTTC. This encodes CSVEAQLAGVEQFF.

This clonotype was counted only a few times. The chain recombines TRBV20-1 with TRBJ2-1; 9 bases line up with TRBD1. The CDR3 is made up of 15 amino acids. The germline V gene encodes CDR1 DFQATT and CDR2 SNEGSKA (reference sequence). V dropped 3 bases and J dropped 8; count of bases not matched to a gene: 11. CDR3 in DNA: TGCAGTGCTAGTAACCCGGGACAGGGAACAGATGAGCAGTTCTTC. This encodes CSASNPGQGTDEQFF.

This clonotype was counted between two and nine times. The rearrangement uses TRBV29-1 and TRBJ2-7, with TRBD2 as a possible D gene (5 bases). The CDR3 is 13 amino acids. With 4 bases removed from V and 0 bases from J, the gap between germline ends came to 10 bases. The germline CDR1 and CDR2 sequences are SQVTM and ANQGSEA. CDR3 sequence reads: CSVAKAVSYEQYF. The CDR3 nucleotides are TGCAGCGTTGCGAAAGCGGTCTCCTACGAGCAGTACTTC.

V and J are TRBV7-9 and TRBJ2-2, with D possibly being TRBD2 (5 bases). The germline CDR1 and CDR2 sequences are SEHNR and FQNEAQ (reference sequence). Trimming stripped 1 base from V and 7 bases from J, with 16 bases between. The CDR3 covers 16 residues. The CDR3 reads CASSLGPSRVNGELFF. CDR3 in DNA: TGTGCCAGCAGCTTAGGCCCGTCGAGGGTGAACGGGGAGCTGTTTTTT.

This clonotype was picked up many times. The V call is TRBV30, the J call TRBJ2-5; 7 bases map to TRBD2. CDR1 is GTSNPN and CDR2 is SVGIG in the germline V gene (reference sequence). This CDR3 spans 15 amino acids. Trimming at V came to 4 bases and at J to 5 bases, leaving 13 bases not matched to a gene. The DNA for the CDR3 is TGTGCCTGGAAACCCCTCGGGGAGGGCGATGAGACCCAGTACTTC. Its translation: CAWKPLGEGDETQYF.